This T cell receptor beta chain was captured by sequencing in a study of blood T cells in healthy people across ages. Next came a second PCR, run for about 6 to 12 cycles, which used a sample-barcoded 5' primer along with a J-beta primer mix. TCRdb independently ran MiXCR on the 5' RACE reads; one entry per CDR3 protein. The sample contains fewer than 800,000 distinct CDR3 sequences, 49% of which appear only once. Study-wide results and limits: Any conclusive comparison of naive versus antigen-experienced cells was prevented by using unsorted PBMCs. A strong correlation was found between TCR beta diversity and the percentage of naive T cells.

About this clonotype itself: The antigen remains undetermined. The junction does not match germline at one end; this may be a read error.

There are 14 residues in the CDR3. From germline, CDR1 is MNHEY and CDR2 SMNVEV (reference sequence). This TCR came from a woman in her sixties in good health. Sequences were obtained from blood. The rearrangement joins TRBV27 to TRBJ2-5, with TRBD2 as a possible D gene (6 bases). Here the CDR3 reads CAGSVGGFQETQYF. Here the CDR3 DNA reads TGTGCCGGCAGTGTAGGAGGGTTCCAAGAGACCCAGTACTTC.